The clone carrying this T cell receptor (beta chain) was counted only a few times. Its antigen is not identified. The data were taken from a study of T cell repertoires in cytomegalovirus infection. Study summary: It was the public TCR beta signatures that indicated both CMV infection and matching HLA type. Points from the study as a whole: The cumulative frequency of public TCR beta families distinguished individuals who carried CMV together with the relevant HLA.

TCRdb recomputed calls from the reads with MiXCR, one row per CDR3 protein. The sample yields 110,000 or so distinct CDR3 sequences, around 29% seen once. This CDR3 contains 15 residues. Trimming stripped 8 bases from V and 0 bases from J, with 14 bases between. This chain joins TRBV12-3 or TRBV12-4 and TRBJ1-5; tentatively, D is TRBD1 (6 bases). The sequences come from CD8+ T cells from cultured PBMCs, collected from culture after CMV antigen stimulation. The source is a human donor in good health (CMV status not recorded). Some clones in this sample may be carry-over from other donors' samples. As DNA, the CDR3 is TGTGCCAGCCAGATGGGGGCATATAGCAATCAGCCCCAGCATTTT. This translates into CASQMGAYSNQPQHF.